Below, 28 T cell receptor beta chains from the same sample are listed, as sequenced in a study of blood T cells in healthy people across ages. Primers used in a second PCR of about 6 to 11 cycles were a sample-barcoded 5' primer and a J-beta primer mix. TCRdb itself ran the 5' RACE reads through MiXCR, one entry per CDR3 protein. This sample yields 800,000 to 1,000,000 distinct CDR3 sequences, of which 40% to 60% are seen a single time; 13% belongs to the top ten. The source material was blood. These receptors all stem from a man under 40 in good health.

The table lists this clonotype with a count of one. The V and J genes are TRBV3-1 and TRBJ2-1, with TRBD2 matching over 11 bases. Germline trimming cut 5 bases from V and 4 bases from J; bases unmatched to any gene: 7. Germline CDR1 is LGHDT and CDR2 is YNNKEL (reference sequence). This CDR3 comprises 16 residues. CDR3 region: CASSTRGTSGYNEQFF. The DNA of the CDR3 is TGTGCCAGCAGCACCCGCGGGACTAGCGGATACAATGAGCAGTTCTTC.

The gene calls are TRBV29-1 and TRBJ1-1; no firm D call. V gave up 2 bases and J gave up 6 bases, with 13 bases separating them. The germline V gene has CDR1 SQVTM and CDR2 ANQGSEA. This CDR3 spans 13 amino acids. CDR3: CSVESPRASEAFF. For the CDR3, the DNA is TGCAGCGTTGAATCCCCGAGGGCCTCTGAAGCTTTCTTT.

This clonotype occurred a few times. The rearrangement links TRBV28 to TRBJ2-4; D is unclear. The last part of the DNA fits TRBJ2-7 better; the J call may be wrong. The germline V gene has CDR1 MDHEN and CDR2 SYDVKM. The CDR3 runs 12 residues. The CDR3 region is CASSLQWLEQYF. The CDR3 DNA sequence: TGTGCCAGCAGCCTCCAATGGCTCGAGCAGTACTTC.

The chain employs TRBV20-1 and TRBJ1-5; D may be TRBD1 (6 bases). The J call is doubtful: the DNA matches TRBJ2-3 better. Germline CDR1 and CDR2: DFQATT and SNEGSKA (reference sequence). The CDR3 contains 15 residues. The CDR3 is CSARSGPGWGQPQYF. The CDR3 nucleotides read TGCAGTGCTAGATCCGGACCCGGCTGGGGGCAGCCCCAGTATTTT.

The chain recombines TRBV6-5 with TRBJ1-1; 7 nucleotides align to TRBD1. Looked up from germline, CDR1 is MNHEY and CDR2 is SVGAGI. With 4 bases clipped from V and 1 base from J, the junction kept 9 bases outside the gene matches. CDR3 length: 16 amino acids. The chain's CDR3 is CASSSPRTGTNTEAFF. CDR3 DNA sequence: TGTGCCAGCAGTTCTCCCAGGACAGGCACGAACACTGAAGCTTTCTTT.

The genes are TRBV12-3 or TRBV12-4 and TRBJ1-4; TRBD1 is a possible D gene (5 bases). Between the trimmed V and J ends, which lost 8 bases and 5 bases, there was a span of 21 bases. The CDR3 consists of 16 residues. The CDR3 here is CASGGAAHTQNEKLFF. CDR3 DNA sequence: TGTGCCAGCGGGGGAGCCGCCCACACCCAAAATGAAAAACTGTTTTTT.

The chain employs TRBV6-2 or TRBV6-3 and TRBJ2-1; D is undetermined. The CDR3 covers 12 residues. V gave up 6 bases and J gave up 9 bases, with 12 bases separating them. Germline CDR1 reads MNHEY; CDR2 reads SVGEGT. CDR3 in DNA: TGTGCCAGCAGCTCGACGGCGCGTGAGCAGTTCTTC. This translates into CASSSTAREQFF.

The CDR3 DNA reads TGTGCCAGCAGCTCTAAACCAGATACGCAGTATTTT. It encodes CASSSKPDTQYF. The chain employs TRBV6-5 and TRBJ2-3; D not resolved. CDR1 and CDR2 (germline): MNHEY, SVGAGI. Between the trimmed V and J ends, which lost 6 bases and 4 bases, there was a span of 8 bases. The length of the CDR3 is 12 residues.

The sample holds a few counts of this clonotype. The V gene is TRBV28, the J gene TRBJ1-2; a possible D gene is TRBD1 (5 bases). CDR3 length: 15 residues. Per germline, CDR1 MDHEN and CDR2 SYDVKM. V was clipped by 8 bases and J by 8 bases, with 24 bases between them. CDR3 loop: CASLTSGLVGSGYTF. The CDR3 DNA reads as TGTGCCAGCCTAACTTCAGGGTTAGTAGGATCCGGCTACACCTTC.

V gene TRBV27 combines with J gene TRBJ1-2; 8 bases line up with TRBD1. The CDR3 totals 13 residues. V lost 6 bases to trimming and J lost 7 bases; unmatched junction nucleotides: 7. Germline-derived CDR1 and CDR2 are MNHEY and SMNVEV (reference sequence). The CDR3 spells CASSHRGTSGYTF. CDR3 DNA: TGTGCCAGCAGCCACAGGGGGACGAGTGGCTACACCTTC.

This CDR3 reads CSASGAQAAQFF. As DNA, the CDR3 is TGCAGTGCCTCCGGGGCTCAGGCCGCACAGTTCTTC. The chain employs TRBV20-1 and TRBJ2-1; possibly TRBD1 or TRBD2 for D (5 bases each). Trimming cost V 6 bases and J 13 bases, with 19 bases left between them. The CDR3 has 12 residues. CDR1 and CDR2 from the germline V gene are DFQATT and SNEGSKA (reference sequence).

This clonotype was recorded a few times. The chain combines TRBV4-1 with TRBJ2-7, with 7 bases identical to TRBD1. V dropped 4 bases and J dropped 3; count of bases not matched to a gene: 9. This CDR3 contains 15 residues. CDR1 is MGHRA and CDR2 is YSYEKL in the germline V gene. The CDR3 coding sequence is TGCGCCAGCAGCCTAACCCGGGACAGTTACTACGAGCAGTACTTC. Residues: CASSLTRDSYYEQYF.

This clonotype was found a few times. The chain uses TRBV28 and TRBJ2-7, with D possibly being TRBD1 (8 bases). Germline CDR1 MDHEN, CDR2 SYDVKM. This CDR3 is built from 13 residues. The V and J ends lost 11 bases and 2 bases respectively, with 16 bases between them. The CDR3: CAVGTGGAYEQYF. In nucleotides, the CDR3 is TGTGCCGTCGGCACAGGGGGGGCCTACGAGCAGTACTTC.

On this clonotype: With a much larger clone just one base away, this may be a read error. The chain employs TRBV6-4 and TRBJ2-1; D gene uncertain. There are 14 residues in the CDR3. Germline V gives CDR1 MRHNA, CDR2 SNTAGT. V was clipped by 3 bases and J by 9 bases, with 15 bases between them. CDR3 sequence: CASSESWTIGEQFF. The DNA of the CDR3 is TGTGCCAGCAGTGAATCCTGGACGATCGGTGAGCAGTTCTTC.

This clonotype has only a few counts. The chain links TRBV28 to TRBJ2-7; 7 bases match TRBD2. V was pared by 7 bases and J by 2 bases, with 11 bases of the junction left unmatched. Germline values: CDR1 MDHEN, CDR2 SYDVKM. The CDR3 runs to 15 residues. The CDR3 DNA sequence: TGTGCCAGCACCCTCGGGGGGAGTAGGCCCTACGAGCAGTACTTC. It encodes CASTLGGSRPYEQYF.

The chain is built from TRBV12-3 or TRBV12-4 and TRBJ2-3; D not certain. V was cut by 6 bases and J by 2 bases, with 15 bases left in between. The CDR3 sequence is 15 residues long. The CDR3 is CASRRAHGYTDTQYF. CDR3 DNA: TGTGCCAGCAGACGAGCACACGGCTACACAGATACGCAGTATTTT.

This clonotype occurred many times. V is TRBV29-1 and J is TRBJ2-3, with 10 bases lining up with TRBD2. CDR1 is SQVTM and CDR2 is ANQGSEA in the germline V gene. The CDR3 has 16 amino acids. Unmatched junction bases numbered 10, after V lost 6 bases and J lost 1 base. In nucleotides, the CDR3 is TGCAGCGTCCACCCCCCTACTAGCGGGGGCACAGATACGCAGTATTTT. Protein: CSVHPPTSGGTDTQYF.

Only one count was recorded for this clonotype. This chain uses TRBV6-4 with TRBJ2-3; 10 positions match TRBD2. Germline CDR1 MRHNA, CDR2 SNTAGT. The CDR3 runs to 13 residues. The V gene end was trimmed by 3 bases and the J gene end by 14 bases; junction bases not matched to a gene: 8. The CDR3 loop is CASSEVAGGPRYF. The DNA of the CDR3 is TGTGCCAGCAGTGAAGTAGCGGGGGGCCCCCGGTATTTT.

The V and J genes are TRBV20-1 and TRBJ1-2; D remains ambiguous. The CDR3 runs 12 residues. V lost 3 bases and J 4 bases, leaving 9 bases between the germline ends. The germline gives CDR1 DFQATT, CDR2 SNEGSKA (reference sequence). The CDR3 sequence: CSASPTLYGYTF. The CDR3 DNA reads as TGCAGTGCTAGTCCGACTCTCTATGGCTACACCTTC.

The J gene is TRBJ1-1, the V gene TRBV12-3 or TRBV12-4, with D unresolved. The CDR3 is 14 residues long. Trimming took 6 bases from V and 4 from J, leaving 15 bases between them. The CDR3 sequence: CASRGENLVTEAFF. DNA of the CDR3: TGTGCCAGCAGAGGAGAAAACCTGGTCACTGAAGCTTTCTTT.

This clonotype was detected only a few times. V and J are TRBV4-1 and TRBJ2-3; possible D gene TRBD1, 5 bases. CDR1 and CDR2 from the germline V gene are MGHRA and YSYEKL. The germline V and J ends were trimmed by 1 base and 9 bases, with 11 bases remaining between them. This CDR3 spans 13 amino acids. The CDR3 loop reads CASSQAGLSTQYF. CDR3 in DNA: TGCGCCAGCAGCCAAGCAGGGTTGTCGACGCAGTATTTT.

This rearrangement joins TRBV9 to TRBJ2-1; 8 bases are a match to TRBD2. The CDR3 loop spans 15 amino acids. V was clipped by 4 bases and J by 4 bases; unmatched bases: 7. The germline CDR1 and CDR2 sequences are SGDLS and YYNGEE. DNA for the CDR3: TGTGCCAGCAGCCAATTAGCGGGGACTTACAATGAGCAGTTCTTC. Encoded protein: CASSQLAGTYNEQFF.

This clonotype was seen more than once but under ten times. The chain carries TRBV20-1 and TRBJ2-5, with 14 bases aligning to TRBD2. This CDR3 comprises 17 residues. J was trimmed by 4 bases and V by 3 bases; bases with no gene match: 10. Germline V gene lookup returns CDR1 DFQATT and CDR2 SNEGSKA (reference sequence). The CDR3 sequence is CSASPTSGGAGGETQYF. The CDR3 nucleotides read TGCAGTGCTAGCCCGACTAGCGGGGGGGCCGGCGGAGAGACCCAGTACTTC.

The table lists this clonotype with a few counts. This chain connects TRBV12-3 or TRBV12-4 to TRBJ1-2; maybe TRBD1 (5 bases). The CDR3 spans 13 residues. The V and J ends lost 6 bases and 4 bases respectively, with 12 bases between them. Written as DNA, the CDR3 is TGTGCCAGCAGCACGGGGGGTGGCTATGGCTACACCTTC. Translated, it gives CASSTGGGYGYTF.

The CDR3 loop reads CACQWTHEQYF. The CDR3 DNA is TGTGCCTGCCAATGGACGCACGAGCAGTACTTC. The chain recombines TRBV30 with TRBJ2-7; unclear D gene. V gave up 6 bases and J gave up 5 bases, with 11 bases separating them. Germline CDR1 and CDR2: GTSNPN and SVGIG (reference sequence). This CDR3 comprises 11 residues.

The chain links TRBV14 to TRBJ2-7; 8 positions match TRBD1. Per the germline V gene, CDR1 is SGHDN and CDR2 is FVKESK. The CDR3 is made up of 14 amino acids. The ends lost 4 bases at V and 3 bases at J; junction bases unmatched: 5. CDR3 sequence (DNA): TGTGCCAGCAGCCCTCTCAGGGGGCACTACGAGCAGTACTTC. As protein: CASSPLRGHYEQYF. Full variable domain (rest looked up from reference TRBV14 and TRBJ2-7): EAGVTQFPSHSVIEKGQTVTLRCDPISGHDNLYWYRRVMGKEIKFLLHFVKESKQDESGMPNNRFLAERTGGTYSTLKVQPAELEDSGVYFCASSPLRGHYEQYFGPGTRLTVT.

This clonotype has just a few counts. The chain links TRBV10-3 to TRBJ2-7; D is unclear. The germline V and J ends were trimmed by 8 bases and 10 bases, with 18 bases remaining between them. Germline CDR1 and CDR2: ENHRY and SYGVKD. The CDR3 has 12 amino acids. CDR3 sequence: CAIVDTHAHQYF. CDR3 coding DNA: TGTGCCATCGTAGACACCCACGCCCATCAGTACTTC.

This clonotype has a handful of counts. V and J are TRBV7-9 and TRBJ1-1; no reliable D call. CDR3 size: 12 residues. Germline lookup yields CDR1 SEHNR and CDR2 FQNEAQ (reference sequence). Trimming cost V 6 bases and J 4 bases, with 9 bases left between them. The chain's CDR3 is CASRPGLTEAFF. The CDR3 nucleotides read TGTGCCAGCAGACCGGGTCTCACTGAAGCTTTCTTT.